The next 13 T cell receptor beta chains were all read from a single sample in a study of blood T cell repertoires in COVID-19. The assay was immunoSEQ multiplex PCR, and TCRdb's table has in-frame clones only and misses some. The data show 55,000 to 80,000 clones, with 80% to 85% seen just once and roughly 9.2% held by the top ten. The specimen sequenced was peripheral blood. The receptors were gathered from a human donor in a cohort sampled during active COVID-19.

This clone was observed at least ten times. The chain combines TRBV28 with TRBJ2-1, with 7 nucleotides matching TRBD2. The CDR3 loop spans 14 amino acids. CDR1 MDHEN and CDR2 SYDVKM come from the germline V gene. The V gene end was trimmed by 2 bases and the J gene end by 9 bases; junction bases not matched to a gene: 7. CDR3 residues: CASSLTGGKSEQFF. The CDR3 DNA is TGTGCCAGCAGTTTAACGGGAGGTAAAAGTGAGCAGTTCTTC.

This chain joins TRBV9 and TRBJ2-5; 10 nucleotides agree with TRBD1. Trimming took 3 bases from V and 4 from J; bases not matched to a gene: 3. This CDR3 region has 14 residues. Germline CDR1 SGDLS, CDR2 YYNGEE. CDR3 bases: TGTGCCAGCAGCGGCGGACAGGGGGTAGAGACCCAGTACTTC. It codes for CASSGGQGVETQYF.

The V and J genes are TRBV28 and TRBJ2-7, with 9 bases fitting TRBD2. The CDR3 is 17 amino acids. V lost 2 bases and J lost 4; bases outside the gene matches: 12. Germline lookup yields CDR1 MDHEN and CDR2 SYDVKM. Written as DNA, the CDR3 is TGTGCCAGCAGTTTACCATGGTTGCGGGAGGGCCCATACGAGCAGTACTTC. It yields the protein CASSLPWLREGPYEQYF.

This clone was recorded only once. J is TRBJ2-5 and V is TRBV7-9, with TRBD2 as a possible D gene (5 bases). Trimming left V 2 bases short and J 7 bases short, with 8 bases between. CDR3 length equals 12 residues. From germline, CDR1 is SEHNR and CDR2 FQNEAQ (reference sequence). The CDR3 region is CASSLIEGTQYF. The CDR3, as DNA: TGTGCCAGCAGCTTAATTGAGGGGACCCAGTACTTC.

CDR3 in amino acids: CSVEQRDRGVGAFF. The CDR3 DNA reads as TGCAGCGTTGAGCAACGGGACAGGGGTGTTGGGGCTTTCTTT. V is TRBV29-1 and J is TRBJ1-1, with 10 positions matching TRBD1. CDR3 length equals 14 residues. In germline, CDR1 is SQVTM, CDR2 ANQGSEA. The V segment lost 3 bases and the J segment 11 bases; nucleotides outside the gene matches: 12.

V is TRBV24-1 and J is TRBJ1-2; D not certain. Deletions cut 4 bases from V and 4 bases from J, with 3 bases between. This CDR3 contains 11 residues. Germline V lookup: CDR1 KGHDR, CDR2 SFDVKD. The CDR3 here is CATSDSYGYTF. For the CDR3, the DNA is TGTGCCACCAGTGACAGCTATGGCTACACCTTC.

This chain joins TRBV7-2 and TRBJ1-4; D is possibly TRBD1 (5 bases). V gave up 2 bases and J gave up 6 bases, with 10 bases separating them. This CDR3 region has 14 residues. Per germline, CDR1 SGHTA and CDR2 FQGNSA. This CDR3 reads CASSLQGPYEKLFF. In DNA, the CDR3 is TGTGCCAGCAGCTTACAGGGCCCGTATGAAAAACTGTTTTTT.

This rearrangement joins TRBV6-2 or TRBV6-3 to TRBJ2-7; 9 positions agree with TRBD2. Unmatched junction bases numbered 5, after V lost 1 base and J lost 1 base. The CDR3 extends over 16 amino acids. Per germline, CDR1 MNHEY and CDR2 SVGEGT. The CDR3 sequence is CASSYWASGISYEQYF. The CDR3 nucleotides are TGTGCCAGCAGTTACTGGGCTAGCGGGATTTCCTACGAGCAGTACTTC.

The genes are TRBV9 and TRBJ2-3, with a possible D match to TRBD1 (6 bases). CDR1 and CDR2 from the germline V gene are SGDLS and YYNGEE. The CDR3 runs to 13 residues. Trimming cost V 0 bases and J 5 bases, with 7 bases left between them. CDR3 coding DNA: TGTGCCAGCAGCGTAGGGACAGTAGATACGCAGTATTTT. It yields the protein CASSVGTVDTQYF.

The chain employs TRBV19 and TRBJ2-5; a weak D match, TRBD2 (6 bases). The CDR3 runs to 14 residues. The V gene lost 3 bases and the J gene lost 1 base, with 9 bases spanning the gap. Germline V lookup: CDR1 LNHDA, CDR2 SQIVND (reference sequence). CDR3 amino acids: CASSILGGQETQYF. CDR3 sequence (DNA): TGTGCCAGTAGTATTTTGGGGGGCCAAGAGACCCAGTACTTC.

The V gene is TRBV7-8, the J gene TRBJ2-7; 9 bases fit TRBD1. Germline CDR1 and CDR2: SGHVS and FQNEAQ. The CDR3 runs 16 residues. V was pared by 3 bases and J by 4 bases, with 10 bases of the junction left unmatched. This CDR3 reads CASSFGGDRAGYEQYF. CDR3 nucleotide sequence: TGTGCCAGCAGCTTTGGCGGGGACAGGGCTGGGTACGAGCAGTACTTC.

J is TRBJ2-1 and V is TRBV7-9, with TRBD2 as a possible D gene (6 bases). The germline CDR1 and CDR2 sequences are SEHNR and FQNEAQ (reference sequence). V lost 6 bases and J lost 0, with 21 bases in between. The CDR3 contains 18 residues. The CDR3 region has the DNA TGTGCCAGCAGTTCCCTCTCTTCCGCGGGGCTCTCCTACAATGAGCAGTTCTTC. Amino acid sequence: CASSSLSSAGLSYNEQFF.

The rearrangement joins TRBV15 to TRBJ2-7; 7 bases fit TRBD1. Trimming at V came to 3 bases and at J to 2 bases, leaving 7 bases not matched to a gene. CDR3 size: 15 residues. CDR1 is LNHNV, CDR2 YYDKDF, per germline (reference sequence). In DNA form, the CDR3 reads TGTGCCACCAGCAGTTCGACAGGGATAACCTACGAGCAGTACTTC. This encodes CATSSSTGITYEQYF.